The TCR beta chain under discussion was sequenced for a study of blood T cell repertoires in COVID-19. The germline CDR1 and CDR2 sequences are MNHNY and SVGAGI (reference sequence). The CDR3 contains 12 residues. V was clipped by 8 bases and J by 5 bases, with 12 bases between them. Study processing details: Amplification with reference gene primers provided the estimates of nucleated cell counts. Here immunoSEQ multiplex PCR was the method, and the copy in TCRdb shows in-frame clones only, minus some. The V and J calls and clone size are taken from that table; D and trimming were inferred from the DNA. The sample shows some 56,000 clones, 75% to 90% of them seen only once.

The genes are TRBV6-6 and TRBJ1-2; D gene uncertain. Sequencing was carried out using peripheral blood. This TCR came from a woman aged 55-75 years with COVID-19, enrolled during active disease. CDR3 sequence (DNA): TGTGCCAGCGGAGGCCCTTTTTATGGCTACACCTTC. This translates into CASGGPFYGYTF.